Here is one TCR beta chain with its context. Its specificity is unknown. Germline-derived CDR1 and CDR2 are SGHKS and YYEKEE (reference sequence). The length of the CDR3 is 15 residues. With 3 bases clipped from V and 2 bases from J, the junction kept 4 bases outside the gene matches. The data belong to a study of early T cells in non-severe SARS-CoV-2 infection. Study observations and caveats: Lookups in VDJdb leaned toward anti-spike CD8 responses and missed private and CD4 specificities.

Attachment of unique molecular identifiers to individual cDNA molecules was performed. TCRdb analysed the 5' RACE reads with MiXCR anew, one entry per CDR3 protein. There are tens of thousands of distinct CDR3 sequences in the sample; around 10% occur only once, and 4% to 5% lies in the top ten. This receptor was identified in an adult who was a healthcare worker with PCR-confirmed SARS-CoV-2 infection or an uninfected control (not recorded which). Sample: whole blood. The chain uses TRBV5-5 and TRBJ2-3; 9 nucleotides agree with TRBD2. The CDR3: CASSSLAGPTDTQYF. CDR3 DNA sequence: TGTGCCAGCAGCTCCCTAGCGGGGCCCACAGATACGCAGTATTTT.